Reported below is one T cell receptor (beta chain). As processed by the authors: Reference gene primer amplification gave estimated nucleated cell counts. Generated by immunoSEQ multiplex PCR, the TCRdb table keeps only in-frame clones and is missing some. That table gives V, J and clone size, and the DNA gave D and trimming. This sample yields about 250,000 clones, of which 85% to 90% are seen a single time; about 1.7% belongs to the top ten. The data were taken from a study of blood T cell repertoires in COVID-19. Study-level background: PBMCs, B-cell-depleted T cells, or T cells were the source of the cDNA or gDNA that made up the material.

Cohort 3 donors were reported recovered after two negative PCRs, clearance, or symptom resolution. CDR3 length: 18 residues. Germline values: CDR1 LGHNA, CDR2 YSLEER. V shed 0 bases and J 2 bases; nucleotides not matched to a gene: 13. The sample comprised PBMCs or T cells enriched from blood (not recorded which). The chain is built from TRBV4-3 and TRBJ2-7, with 7 bases fitting TRBD1. The receptor was derived from a man aged 40-50 years who had recovered from COVID-19. Here the CDR3 reads CASSQDRRIGQVPYEQYF. CDR3 nucleotides: TGCGCCAGCAGCCAAGATCGACGGATTGGACAGGTCCCCTACGAGCAGTACTTC.